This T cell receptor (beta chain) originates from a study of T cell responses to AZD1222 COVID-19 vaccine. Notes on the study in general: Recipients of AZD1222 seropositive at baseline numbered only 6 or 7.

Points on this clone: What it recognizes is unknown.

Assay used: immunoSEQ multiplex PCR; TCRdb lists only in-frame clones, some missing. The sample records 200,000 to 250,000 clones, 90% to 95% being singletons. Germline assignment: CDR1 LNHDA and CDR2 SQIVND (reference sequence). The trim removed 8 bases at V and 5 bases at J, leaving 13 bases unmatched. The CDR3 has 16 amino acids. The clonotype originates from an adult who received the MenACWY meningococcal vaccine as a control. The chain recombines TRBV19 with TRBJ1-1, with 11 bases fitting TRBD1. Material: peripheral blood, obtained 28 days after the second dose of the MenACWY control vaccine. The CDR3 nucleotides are TGTGCCAGTTCCCGAACAGGACAGGGGGCTTGGACTGAAGCTTTCTTT. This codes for CASSRTGQGAWTEAFF. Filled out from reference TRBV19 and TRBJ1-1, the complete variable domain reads DGGITQSPKYLFRKEGQNVTLSCEQNLNHDAMYWYRQDPGQGLRLIYYSQIVNDFQKGDIAEGYSVSREKKESFPLTVTSAQKNPTAFYLCASSRTGQGAWTEAFFGQGTRLTVV.